This section outlines one TCR beta chain sequence together with its context. Germline V gene data show CDR1 as SGHTA and CDR2 as FQGNSA. This CDR3 region has 15 residues. The V and J ends lost 5 bases and 4 bases, in that order; junction bases with no gene match: 9. TCRdb used MiXCR to reprocess the 5' RACE reads, holding one entry per CDR3 protein. Of fewer than 550,000 distinct CDR3 sequences listed, nearly 15% are singletons. This sample was taken from a study of identical twins. These data also formed part of another study, on yellow fever vaccine responses in identical twins.

This TCR derives from a woman between 18 and 30 years old in good health. This chain uses TRBV7-2 with TRBJ1-2; 8 positions match TRBD1. Sequencing was performed on CD4+ T cells sorted from blood. This chain's CDR3 is CASSPDRGGRYGYTF. The CDR3 nucleotides are TGTGCCAGCAGCCCTGACAGGGGAGGCCGCTATGGCTACACCTTC.